A single sample is the source of the 13 T cell receptor beta chains below, sequenced in a study of technical replicates of blood from four donors. TCRdb's table, derived via immunoSEQ multiplex PCR, lists solely in-frame clones and lacks some. Of tens of thousands of clones in the sample, 92% were seen once. The sequencing input was T cells isolated from PBMCs. These receptors came from a human donor in good health.

This chain links TRBV11-1 with TRBJ1-1; the D is unclear. This CDR3 comprises 11 residues. The germline V gene has CDR1 SGHAT and CDR2 FQDESV (reference sequence). V was cut by 2 bases and J by 7 bases, with 5 bases left in between. CDR3 coding DNA: TGTGCCAGCAGCTTAATCCGTGAAGCTTTCTTT. The encoded protein is CASSLIREAFF.

V is TRBV19 and J is TRBJ1-4; D may be TRBD1 (6 bases). There are 15 residues in the CDR3. Germline loops: CDR1 LNHDA, CDR2 SQIVND (reference sequence). The V end lost 7 bases, the J end lost 7 bases, and 19 bases lay between the germline ends. CDR3 DNA sequence: TGTGCCAGTACCGCCGGGACACTTAGGGGTGAAAAACTGTTTTTT. It yields the protein CASTAGTLRGEKLFF.

The chain is built from TRBV6-5 and TRBJ1-3; 10 bases fit TRBD1. The CDR3 extends over 13 amino acids. V lost 8 bases to trimming and J lost 8 bases; unmatched junction nucleotides: 6. Germline V gene lookup returns CDR1 MNHEY and CDR2 SVGAGI. This CDR3 is CASRRTGGDTIYF. For the CDR3, the DNA is TGTGCCAGCCGCCGGACAGGGGGAGACACCATATATTTT.

This clone appeared once. The chain couples TRBV28 to TRBJ2-1, with TRBD2 matching over 8 bases. The CDR3 runs to 15 residues. J was trimmed by 8 bases and V by 3 bases; bases with no gene match: 9. The V gene's germline CDR1 is MDHEN and CDR2 SYDVKM. CDR3 region: CASSLESGSRHEQFF. CDR3 in DNA: TGTGCCAGCAGTTTGGAGAGCGGGAGTCGGCATGAGCAGTTCTTC.

The CDR3 sequence: CASSQGSYEQYF. CDR3 sequence (DNA): TGTGCCAGCAGCCAGGGGTCCTACGAGCAGTACTTC. J is TRBJ2-7 and V is TRBV7-9, with D perhaps matching TRBD1 (6 bases). The CDR3 consists of 12 residues. V was shortened by 5 bases and J by 1 base, with 6 bases between the two germline ends. Germline loops: CDR1 SEHNR, CDR2 FQNEAQ (reference sequence).

This chain uses TRBV7-2 with TRBJ2-7, with 7 bases fitting TRBD1. Germline V gene data show CDR1 as SGHTA and CDR2 as FQGNSA. With V trimmed by 5 bases and J by 3 bases, 4 bases remained unmatched. This CDR3 is built from 13 residues. The CDR3 is CASSPGGFYEQYF. In DNA, the CDR3 is TGTGCCAGCAGCCCAGGGGGTTTCTACGAGCAGTACTTC.

The J gene is TRBJ1-1, the V gene TRBV7-9; 9 positions match TRBD1. V was clipped by 4 bases and J by 8 bases; unmatched bases: 2. Germline V gene data show CDR1 as SEHNR and CDR2 as FQNEAQ (reference sequence). The length of the CDR3 is 12 residues. In nucleotides, the CDR3 is TGTGCCAGCAGCTACGGGACAGGGGAAGCTTTCTTT. Protein product: CASSYGTGEAFF.

The rearrangement uses TRBV29-1 and TRBJ2-3, with D perhaps TRBD1 (7 bases). The CDR3 sequence is 12 residues long. The ends were cut back, 8 bases at V and 7 bases at J, with 16 bases in the middle. Germline lookup yields CDR1 SQVTM and CDR2 ANQGSEA. The DNA of the CDR3 is TGCAGCTATCAGGGGGGTTCGAATACGCAGTATTTT. Translating it yields CSYQGGSNTQYF.

V is TRBV9 and J is TRBJ2-7, with 11 bases aligning to TRBD2. With 0 bases clipped from V and 2 bases from J, the junction kept 4 bases outside the gene matches. The CDR3 runs 16 residues. Germline V gene lookup returns CDR1 SGDLS and CDR2 YYNGEE. CDR3 protein: CASSVDPGLAAYEQYF. The CDR3 DNA sequence: TGTGCCAGCAGCGTAGACCCGGGACTAGCGGCCTACGAGCAGTACTTC.

This chain connects TRBV10-3 to TRBJ2-7, with D possibly matching TRBD2 (6 bases). CDR1 ENHRY and CDR2 SYGVKD come from the germline V gene. Between the trimmed V and J ends, which lost 0 bases and 3 bases, there was a span of 6 bases. The CDR3 sequence is 13 residues long. The chain's CDR3 is CAISESRDYEQYF. The CDR3 coding sequence is TGTGCCATCAGTGAGTCGCGGGACTACGAGCAGTACTTC.

This clone was observed a few times. This chain joins TRBV7-2 and TRBJ1-3; D may be TRBD1 (6 bases). The germline V and J ends were trimmed by 1 base and 4 bases, with 14 bases remaining between them. The V gene's germline CDR1 is SGHTA and CDR2 FQGNSA. The CDR3 totals 16 residues. CDR3 region: CASSLDQGSWGNTIYF. The CDR3 nucleotides are TGTGCCAGCAGCTTAGATCAGGGGTCGTGGGGAAACACCATATATTTT.

V usage is TRBV10-3 and J usage is TRBJ2-1; 14 bases align to TRBD2. The CDR3 has 15 residues. The germline CDR1 and CDR2 sequences are ENHRY and SYGVKD. Germline trimming cut 3 bases from V and 8 bases from J; bases unmatched to any gene: 3. The chain's CDR3 is CAISDLTSGRDEQFF. DNA for the CDR3: TGTGCCATCAGTGATTTGACTAGCGGGAGGGATGAGCAGTTCTTC.

This chain uses TRBV7-2 with TRBJ1-2; D is possibly TRBD1 (5 bases). V shed 1 base and J shed 3 bases, with 9 bases lying between them. The CDR3 runs to 14 residues. Germline V lookup: CDR1 SGHTA, CDR2 FQGNSA. In nucleotides, the CDR3 is TGTGCCAGCAGCTTAGTAGGGGCAGACTATGGCTACACCTTC. It specifies CASSLVGADYGYTF.